Listed below are T cell receptor beta chains from one sample, sequenced in a study of cytomegalovirus exposure and HLA in healthy donors. Clones were sequenced by immunoSEQ multiplex PCR, and TCRdb holds only the in-frame ones, with some missing. The sample lists 150,000 to 200,000 clones; more than 75% were seen once. The sample comprised PBMCs. The receptors derive from a man aged 18 to 30 in good health and CMV-seropositive. CDR3s include the opening cysteine and the closing phenylalanine or tryptophan. A D gene is named only where the DNA matches it firmly. A clone size is listed for some rows: how often the clone was seen (once, few, many), or a class if it is expanded.

TRBV11-2	TRBJ2-7	.	.	TGTGCCAGCAGCCTCTCGGGACTGCCCTACGAGCAGTACTTC	CASSLSGLPYEQYF
TRBV2	TRBJ2-7	.	.	TGTGCCAGCAGTGTGCCCGGGGAGCAGTACTTC	CASSVPGEQYF
TRBV18	TRBJ2-2	.	TRBD2	TGTGCCAGCTCACCACCCTCACTAGCGATGTCGACCGGGGAGCTGTTTTTT	CASSPPSLAMSTGELFF
TRBV5-1	TRBJ2-3	.	TRBD1	TGCGCCAGCAGCGTCGACCTGGGACAGGGTACAGATACGCAGTATTTT	CASSVDLGQGTDTQYF
TRBV15	TRBJ2-5	once	TRBD1	TGTGCCACCAGCAGCAGACAGGGGGGGGAAGAGACCCAGTACTTC	CATSSRQGGEETQYF
TRBV5-6	TRBJ2-7	.	TRBD1	TGTGCCAGCAGCTGGGGACAGGGTTTGGCCTCAAACAAGTACTTC	CASSWGQGLASNKYF
TRBV9	TRBJ1-2	.	.	TGTGCCAGCAGCGGCAGCAGGGGAAGGGGCTATGGCTACACCTTC	CASSGSRGRGYGYTF
TRBV7-2	TRBJ2-2	.	TRBD1	TGTGCCAGCAGCTCCGGGACAGGGCGGGAGCTGTTTTTT	CASSSGTGRELFF
TRBV15	TRBJ2-7	.	.	TGTGCCACCAGCAGAGGGGGAGCGGAACTTACCTACGAGCAGTACTTC	CATSRGGAELTYEQYF
TRBV6-5	TRBJ2-7	.	.	TGTGCCAGCAGTTCCCGCTCGCTGCGGGAGCAGTACTTC	CASSSRSLREQYF
TRBV15	TRBJ2-3	.	TRBD2	TGTGCCACCAGCAGAAATCTAGCGGGAGCGGGAGATACGCAGTATTTT	CATSRNLAGAGDTQYF
TRBV5-1	TRBJ1-1	.	TRBD1	TGCGCCAGCCCCCGACCCGGGACAGGGGTCCTGAACACTGAAGCTTTCTTT	CASPRPGTGVLNTEAFF
TRBV7-2	TRBJ2-7	once	TRBD2	TGTGCCAGCAGCCCATCCGGACTAGCGGGGGGGCCGGTCGAGCAGTACTTC	CASSPSGLAGGPVEQYF
TRBV14	TRBJ1-1	.	.	TGTGCCAGCAGCCAAGTCGGGGGTGCTGAAGCTTTCTTT	CASSQVGGAEAFF
TRBV7-9	TRBJ2-7	.	TRBD1	TGTGCCAGCGATGCGACCGGGACAGGGGGGTACGAGCAGTACTTC	CASDATGTGGYEQYF
TRBV7-6	TRBJ2-7	.	TRBD1	TGTGCCAGCAGCCGGGGACAGGGTCTCTACGAGCAGTACTTC	CASSRGQGLYEQYF
TRBV19	TRBJ1-5	.	TRBD1	TGTGCCAGTAGTATAGGCCAACAGGGGAGGAATCAGCCCCAGCATTTT	CASSIGQQGRNQPQHF
TRBV7-9	TRBJ2-1	.	.	TGTGCCAGCAGCTTAGGGACAGCCAATGAGCAGTTCTTC	CASSLGTANEQFF
TRBV7-9	TRBJ2-3	.	.	TGTGCCAGCAGCCCTAAGAGAGTTAGCACAGATACGCAGTATTTT	CASSPKRVSTDTQYF
TRBV29-1	TRBJ1-1	.	.	TGCAGCGTTTCACAGGGAAACACTGAAGCTTTCTTT	CSVSQGNTEAFF
TRBV5-1	TRBJ2-1	.	TRBD2	TGCGCCAGCAGCTTAATTAGCGGGAACCCGAGCTCCTACAATGAGCAGTTCTTC	CASSLISGNPSSYNEQFF
TRBV4-3	TRBJ2-7	.	TRBD1	TGCGCCAGCAGCCAAATCGGGACAGGAGACCTCATCCAGTACTTC	CASSQIGTGDLIQYF
TRBV5-8	TRBJ1-2	.	.	TGTGCCAGCAGCCTCAGCCTACCACAGGGTAGGGAGCATGGCTACACCTTC	CASSLSLPQGREHGYTF
TRBV5-4	TRBJ2-3	.	TRBD2	TGTGCCAGCAGCTTATCTAGCGGAAGCACAGATACGCAGTATTTT	CASSLSSGSTDTQYF
TRBV18	TRBJ1-5	.	.	TGTGCCAGCTCACCTGGGAGTGATCAGCCCCAGCATTTT	CASSPGSDQPQHF
TRBV7-8	TRBJ1-1	.	TRBD1	TGTGCCAGCAGGTCAAGGGCCGGACAGGGTATGAACACTGAAGCTTTCTTT	CASRSRAGQGMNTEAFF
TRBV6-1	TRBJ2-3	few	TRBD2	TGTGCCAGCAGTGAAGCGGTAGGGACTAGTGGGGGTTTT	CASSEAVGTSGGF
TRBV27	TRBJ2-5	.	TRBD1	TGTGCCAGCAGTGTCCCGACAGGGGATGGAGAGACCCAGTACTTC	CASSVPTGDGETQYF
TRBV9	TRBJ1-6	.	.	TGTGCCAGCAGCGTAGGACAAAATTCACCCCTCCACTTT	CASSVGQNSPLHF
TRBV28	TRBJ1-2	.	.	TGTGCCAGCAGTTTTGTGGACAGAAACTATGGCTACACCTTC	CASSFVDRNYGYTF
TRBV7-3	TRBJ2-1	.	TRBD2	TGTGCCAGCAGCTCCGCGGGGGATAGTGGCTTAAGGAATGAGCAGTTCTTC	CASSSAGDSGLRNEQFF
TRBV15	TRBJ2-3	.	TRBD2	TGTGCCACCAGCACCCGGGAGGGGACAGATACGCAGTATTTT	CATSTREGTDTQYF
TRBV18	TRBJ2-5	.	.	TGTGCCAGCTCACCACGCCCCGGGACACAAGAGACCCAGTACTTC	CASSPRPGTQETQYF
TRBV27	TRBJ2-1	.	TRBD2	TGTGCCAGTGGAGGTTTCGCGGGGGTTTACAATGAGCAGTTCTTC	CASGGFAGVYNEQFF
TRBV7-2	TRBJ1-2	.	.	TGTGCCAGCAGTTTCGCAGGGGCGGCCTATGGCTACACCTTC	CASSFAGAAYGYTF
TRBV6-5	TRBJ1-4	.	.	TGTGCCAGCAGTTACGCGACTGGCGCAACTAATGAAAAACTGTTTTTT	CASSYATGATNEKLFF
TRBV11-2	TRBJ1-4	.	.	TGTGCCAGCAGTGGGGGGGGCGATCGTGAAAAACTGTTTTTT	CASSGGGDREKLFF
TRBV5-6	TRBJ1-3	once	.	TGTGCCAGCAGCTTCGGGGCTGGAAACACCATATATTTT	CASSFGAGNTIYF
TRBV7-9	TRBJ2-1	.	TRBD2	TGTGCCAGCAGCTTGGTCTCTAGCGGGATCTCCTACAATGAGCAGTTCTTC	CASSLVSSGISYNEQFF
TRBV7-6	TRBJ2-1	.	TRBD2	TGTGCCAGCAGCACTAGCGGTGGAGCCTACAATGAGCAGTTCTTC	CASSTSGGAYNEQFF
TRBV6-1	TRBJ2-1	once	.	TGTGCCAGCATTACGGAGTTCGATGAGCAGTTCTTC	CASITEFDEQFF
TRBV6-5	TRBJ1-1	.	TRBD1	TGTGCCAGCAGTCATGGACAGGGGGCTGGCACTGAAGCTTTCTTT	CASSHGQGAGTEAFF
TRBV18	TRBJ2-1	.	TRBD2	TGTGCCAGCTCACCACCGTCGTCTAGCGGGAGCTACAATGAGCAGTTCTTC	CASSPPSSSGSYNEQFF
TRBV4-2	TRBJ2-7	.	TRBD1	TGTGCCAGCAGCCATACCAGCGGACAGGGGACCTACGAGCAGTACTTC	CASSHTSGQGTYEQYF
TRBV7-9	TRBJ2-7	.	TRBD2	TGTGCCAGCAGCGGGGCTAGCGGGAGTATGTACGAGCAGTACTTC	CASSGASGSMYEQYF
TRBV28	TRBJ2-6	.	.	TGTGCCTGTGGTCCTGCTAGCTCTGGGGCCAACGTCCTGACTTTC	CACGPASSGANVLTF
TRBV18	TRBJ2-6	.	.	TGTGCCAGCTCACCCTCAGGGGCGCTTGGGGCCAACGTCCTGACTTTC	CASSPSGALGANVLTF
TRBV6-1	TRBJ2-4	.	TRBD1	TGTGCCAGCAGTGGGGACAGGGGGGTTGCCAAAAACATTCAGTACTTC	CASSGDRGVAKNIQYF
TRBV15	TRBJ1-1	once	.	TGTGCCACAGACCGCTTGGGAGGCACTGAAGCTTTCTTT	CATDRLGGTEAFF
TRBV11-2	TRBJ1-6	.	.	TGTGCCAGCAGCTTAGAGACCGGGGGATTAGGGACCCTCCACTTT	CASSLETGGLGTLHF
TRBV2	TRBJ1-1	.	.	TGTGCCAGCACTAGGAGAGGGCAGTCCCCTGAAGCTTTCTTT	CASTRRGQSPEAFF
TRBV2	TRBJ2-1	.	.	TGTGCCAGCAGTGAAGGGCTAGCCCATGAGCAGTTCTTC	CASSEGLAHEQFF
TRBV7-3	TRBJ1-2	.	.	TGTGCCAGCAGCTTATCGGCAGGGGACTATGGCTACACCTTC	CASSLSAGDYGYTF